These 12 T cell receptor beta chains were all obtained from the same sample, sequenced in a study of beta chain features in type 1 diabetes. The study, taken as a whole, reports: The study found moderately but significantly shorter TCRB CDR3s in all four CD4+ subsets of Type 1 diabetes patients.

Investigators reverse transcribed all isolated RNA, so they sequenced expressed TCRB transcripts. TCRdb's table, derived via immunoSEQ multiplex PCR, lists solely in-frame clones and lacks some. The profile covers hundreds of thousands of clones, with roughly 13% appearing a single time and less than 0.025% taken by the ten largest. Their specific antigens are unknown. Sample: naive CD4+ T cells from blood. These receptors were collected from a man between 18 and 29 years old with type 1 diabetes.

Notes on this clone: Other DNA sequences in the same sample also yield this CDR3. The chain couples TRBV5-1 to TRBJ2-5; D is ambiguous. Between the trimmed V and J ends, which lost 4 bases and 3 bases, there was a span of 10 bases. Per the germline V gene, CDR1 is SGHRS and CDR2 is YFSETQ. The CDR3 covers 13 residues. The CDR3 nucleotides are TGCGCCAGCAGCCCCCGTGAAGAAGAGACCCAGTACTTC. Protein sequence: CASSPREEETQYF.

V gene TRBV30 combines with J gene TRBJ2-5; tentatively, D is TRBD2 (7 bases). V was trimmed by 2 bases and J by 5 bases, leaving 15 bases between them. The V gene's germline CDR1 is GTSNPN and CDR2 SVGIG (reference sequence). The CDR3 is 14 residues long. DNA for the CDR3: TGTGCCTGGAGTCCTAGGGGGGGCGGGGAGACCCAGTACTTC. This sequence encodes CAWSPRGGGETQYF.

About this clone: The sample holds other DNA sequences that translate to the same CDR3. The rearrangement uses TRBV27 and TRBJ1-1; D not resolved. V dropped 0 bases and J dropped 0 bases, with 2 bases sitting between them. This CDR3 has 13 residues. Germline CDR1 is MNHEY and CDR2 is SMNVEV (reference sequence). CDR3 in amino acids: CASSLSVNTEAFF. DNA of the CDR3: TGTGCCAGCAGTTTATCCGTGAACACTGAAGCTTTCTTT.

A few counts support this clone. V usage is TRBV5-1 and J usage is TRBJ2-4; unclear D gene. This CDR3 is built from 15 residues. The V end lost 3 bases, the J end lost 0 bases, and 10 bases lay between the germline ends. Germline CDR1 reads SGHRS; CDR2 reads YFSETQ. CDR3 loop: CASSSDGVAKNIQYF. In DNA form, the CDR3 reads TGCGCCAGCAGCTCGGACGGTGTAGCCAAAAACATTCAGTACTTC.

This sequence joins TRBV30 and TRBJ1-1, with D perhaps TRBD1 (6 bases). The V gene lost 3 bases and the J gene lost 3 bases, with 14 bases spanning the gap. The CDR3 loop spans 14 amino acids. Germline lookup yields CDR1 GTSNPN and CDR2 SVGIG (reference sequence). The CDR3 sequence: CAWRGNRDDTEAFF. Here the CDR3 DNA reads TGTGCCTGGAGGGGGAACAGGGACGACACTGAAGCTTTCTTT.

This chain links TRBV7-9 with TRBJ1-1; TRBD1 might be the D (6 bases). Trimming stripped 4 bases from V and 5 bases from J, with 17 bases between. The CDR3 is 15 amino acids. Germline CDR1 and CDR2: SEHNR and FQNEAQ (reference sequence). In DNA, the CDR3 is TGTGCCAGCAGCTCCGACAGGCCAAGAGGGACTGAAGCTTTCTTT. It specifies CASSSDRPRGTEAFF.

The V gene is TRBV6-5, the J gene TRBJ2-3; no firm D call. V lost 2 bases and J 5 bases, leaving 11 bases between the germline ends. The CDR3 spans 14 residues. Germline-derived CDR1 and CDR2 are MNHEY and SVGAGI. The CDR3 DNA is TGTGCCAGCAGTTACCTTGTCAGCGTAGATACGCAGTATTTT. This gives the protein CASSYLVSVDTQYF.

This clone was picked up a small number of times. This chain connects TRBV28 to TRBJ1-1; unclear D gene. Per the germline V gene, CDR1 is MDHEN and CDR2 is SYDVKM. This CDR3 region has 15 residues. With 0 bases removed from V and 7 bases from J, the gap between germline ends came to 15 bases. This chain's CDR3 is CASSLWDSRVGEAFF. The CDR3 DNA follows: TGTGCCAGCAGTTTATGGGACTCCCGGGTGGGTGAAGCTTTCTTT.

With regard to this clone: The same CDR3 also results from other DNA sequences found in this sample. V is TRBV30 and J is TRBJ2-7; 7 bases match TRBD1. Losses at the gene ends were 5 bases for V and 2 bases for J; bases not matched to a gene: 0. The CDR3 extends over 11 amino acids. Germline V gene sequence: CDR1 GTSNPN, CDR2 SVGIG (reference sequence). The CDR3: CAWGTAYEQYF. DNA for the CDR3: TGTGCCTGGGGGACAGCCTACGAGCAGTACTTC. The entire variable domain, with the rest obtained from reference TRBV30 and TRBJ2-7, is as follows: SQTIHQWPATLVQPVGSPLSLECTVEGTSNPNLYWYRQAAGRGLQLLFYSVGIGQISSEVPQNLSASRPQDRQFILSSKKLLLSDSGFYLCAWGTAYEQYFGPGTRLTVT.

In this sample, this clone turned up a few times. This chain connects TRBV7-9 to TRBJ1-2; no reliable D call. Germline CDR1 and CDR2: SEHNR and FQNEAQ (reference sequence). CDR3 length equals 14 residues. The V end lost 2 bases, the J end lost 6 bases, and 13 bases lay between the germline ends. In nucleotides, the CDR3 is TGTGCCAGCAGCTTAAGCAACCTGGACGATGGCTACACCTTC. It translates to CASSLSNLDDGYTF. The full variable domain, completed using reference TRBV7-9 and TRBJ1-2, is DTGVSQNPRHKITKRGQNVTFRCDPISEHNRLYWYRQTLGQGPEFLTYFQNEAQLEKSRLLSDRFSAERPKGSFSTLEIQRTEQGDSAMYLCASSLSNLDDGYTFGSGTRLTVV.

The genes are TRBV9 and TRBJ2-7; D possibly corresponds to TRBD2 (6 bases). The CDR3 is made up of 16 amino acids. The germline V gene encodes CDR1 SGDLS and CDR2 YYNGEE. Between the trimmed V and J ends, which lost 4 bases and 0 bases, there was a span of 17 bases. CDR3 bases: TGTGCCAGCAGCCCGGGCGGGGCAGGCAGCTCCTACGAGCAGTACTTC. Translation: CASSPGGAGSSYEQYF. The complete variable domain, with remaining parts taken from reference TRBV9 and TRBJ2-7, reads DSGVTQTPKHLITATGQRVTLRCSPRSGDLSVYWYQQSLDQGLQFLIQYYNGEERAKGNILERFSAQQFPDLHSELNLSSLELGDSALYFCASSPGGAGSSYEQYFGPGTRLTVT.

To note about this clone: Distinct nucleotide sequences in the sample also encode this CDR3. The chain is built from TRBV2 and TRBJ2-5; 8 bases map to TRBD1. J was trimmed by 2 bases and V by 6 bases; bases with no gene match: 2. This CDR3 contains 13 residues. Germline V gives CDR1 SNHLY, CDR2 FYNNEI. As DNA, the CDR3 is TGTGCCAGCAGCGGGACAGGTCAAGAGACCCAGTACTTC. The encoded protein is CASSGTGQETQYF.